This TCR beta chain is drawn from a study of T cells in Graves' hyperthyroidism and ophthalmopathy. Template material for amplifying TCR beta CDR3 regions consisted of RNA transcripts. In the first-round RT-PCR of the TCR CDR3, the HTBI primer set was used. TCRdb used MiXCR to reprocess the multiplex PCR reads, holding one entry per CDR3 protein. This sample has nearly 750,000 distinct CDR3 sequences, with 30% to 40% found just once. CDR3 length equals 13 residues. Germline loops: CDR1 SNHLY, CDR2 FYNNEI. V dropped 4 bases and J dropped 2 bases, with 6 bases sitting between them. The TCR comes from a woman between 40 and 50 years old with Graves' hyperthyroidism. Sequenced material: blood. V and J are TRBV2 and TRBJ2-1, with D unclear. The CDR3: CASSGTPYNEQFF. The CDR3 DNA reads TGTGCCAGCAGTGGAACTCCCTACAATGAGCAGTTCTTC.